This T cell receptor (beta chain) derives from a study of blood T cell repertoires in COVID-19. Those enrolled, adults aged about 18 to 95 years, came from around 25 US areas. The V gene lost 8 bases and the J gene lost 6 bases, with 25 bases spanning the gap. Germline CDR1 and CDR2: SNHLY and FYNNEI. This CDR3 comprises 16 residues. Here immunoSEQ multiplex PCR was the method, and the copy in TCRdb shows in-frame clones only, minus some. The sample lists 310,000 or so clones, around 91% occurring once. This receptor was identified in a woman aged 18 to 35 with acute COVID-19. The sample taken for sequencing was PBMCs or T cells enriched from blood (not recorded which). The chain joins TRBV2 to TRBJ1-2; D remains ambiguous. The CDR3 DNA reads as TGTGCCAGCCGGAAGAGAGTCGGACTGCGATGGGATGGCTACACCTTC. This sequence encodes CASRKRVGLRWDGYTF.